Listed here are 9 T cell receptor beta chains from one sample, sequenced in a study of cytotoxic CD8 clonotypes in ibrutinib-treated CLL (dated by TCRdb to the early 2020s). This specimen's time point label, per the study, means: around 25 months on ibrutinib. Library prep was done by the immunoSEQ multiplex PCR assay. TCRdb mirrors the immuneACCESS table, restricted to in-frame sequences. Some clones are absent from its copies; in checked studies, under half trace to an unresolved V gene, and the reason for the others is unknown. The sample records more than 200,000 clones, 60% to 75% of which are singletons. In total, the top ten clones hold 15% of the sample. The specimen was PBMCs, collected after 24 months of ibrutinib treatment. The receptors were sampled from a human donor with chronic lymphocytic leukemia.

This clone came up once. An end of the junction does not agree with germline; a read error may underlie this. The chain uses TRBV15 and TRBJ2-7, with D possibly being TRBD1 or TRBD2 (5 bases each). The CDR3 runs 14 residues. Germline V lookup: CDR1 LNHNV, CDR2 YYDKDF (reference sequence). This CDR3 reads CATSGTGTGYGQYF. The DNA for the CDR3 is TGTGCCACCAGCGGAACCGGGACGGGGTACGGGCAGTACTTC.

This clone was seen a few times. This chain uses TRBV18 with TRBJ2-7; no firm D call. V shed 3 bases and J shed 5 bases, with 14 bases lying between them. Germline V lookup: CDR1 KGHSH, CDR2 LQKENI. The CDR3 is 14 residues long. CDR3 loop: CASSPLQNVDEQYF. In DNA form, the CDR3 reads TGTGCCAGCTCACCGCTTCAGAACGTCGACGAGCAGTACTTC.

The chain employs TRBV7-3 and TRBJ1-2; D is unresolved. The germline V gene has CDR1 SGHTA and CDR2 FQGTGA. Trimming pared 3 bases from V and 5 bases from J, leaving 10 bases between. CDR3 length equals 13 residues. Written as DNA, the CDR3 is TGTGCCAGCAGCTTCGACGGAAAGTATGGCTACACCTTC. The encoded protein is CASSFDGKYGYTF.

The chain carries TRBV28 and TRBJ1-5, with no clear D. Trimming left V 5 bases short and J 6 bases short, with 8 bases between. The CDR3 totals 12 residues. From germline, CDR1 is MDHEN and CDR2 SYDVKM. In DNA, the CDR3 is TGTGCCAGCAGTCCCCTGGGTCAGCCCCAGCATTTT. This codes for CASSPLGQPQHF. The whole variable domain, filled in from reference TRBV28 and TRBJ1-5, reads DVKVTQSSRYLVKRTGEKVFLECVQDMDHENMFWYRQDPGLGLRLIYFSYDVKMKEKGDIPEGYSVSREKKERFSLILESASTNQTSMYLCASSPLGQPQHFGDGTRLSIL.

The genes are TRBV29-1 and TRBJ2-7; no reliable D call. This CDR3 is built from 13 residues. CDR1 is SQVTM, CDR2 ANQGSEA, per germline. V lost 3 bases and J lost 0, with 9 bases in between. Here the CDR3 DNA reads TGCAGCGTTGATACCACAAGCTCCTACGAGCAGTACTTC. It codes for CSVDTTSSYEQYF.

The genes are TRBV9 and TRBJ1-1; D might be TRBD1 (6 bases). Trimming stripped 7 bases from V and 10 bases from J, with 11 bases between. There are 10 residues in the CDR3. CDR1 is SGDLS and CDR2 is YYNGEE in the germline V gene. The CDR3 reads CASGGRVAFF. The CDR3 nucleotides read TGTGCCAGCGGGGGCAGGGTAGCTTTCTTT.

This clone was found a few times. DNA for the CDR3: TGTGCCAGCAGCGAACTGGACAGGATGAACTATGGCTACACCTTC. It encodes CASSELDRMNYGYTF. The gene calls are TRBV9 and TRBJ1-2; 7 nucleotides align to TRBD1. V gave up 3 bases and J gave up 2 bases; unmatched junction bases: 7. The CDR3 sequence is 15 residues long. The V gene's germline CDR1 is SGDLS and CDR2 YYNGEE.

V is TRBV28 and J is TRBJ2-7, with D tentatively TRBD1 (5 bases). Germline CDR1 and CDR2: MDHEN and SYDVKM. Trimming took off 4 bases at V and 3 bases at J, with 19 bases between the two ends. The CDR3 is 16 amino acids. CDR3 residues: CASSSGSSDTVYEQYF. As DNA, the CDR3 is TGTGCCAGCAGTTCCGGGTCCTCGGACACGGTCTACGAGCAGTACTTC.

The count of this clone is one. The chain combines TRBV5-1 with TRBJ2-1; TRBD2 agrees at 11 bases. Trimming took 0 bases from V and 8 from J; bases not matched to a gene: 4. The CDR3 contains 15 residues. Germline V lookup: CDR1 SGHRS, CDR2 YFSETQ. The CDR3, as DNA: TGCGCCAGCAGCTTGGGACTAGCGGGGCGGGATGAGCAGTTCTTC. Translating it yields CASSLGLAGRDEQFF.